This TCR beta chain was sequenced in a study of blood T cells in healthy people across ages. Every sample had a minimum of 6.5 million PBMCs isolated. Germline V lookup: CDR1 SEHNR, CDR2 FQNEAQ (reference sequence). The CDR3 is 15 amino acids. With a J-beta primer mix and a sample-barcoded 5' primer, a second PCR ran roughly 6 to 12 cycles. In TCRdb, the 5' RACE reads were re-called with MiXCR into one record per CDR3 protein. The table includes 850,000 to 950,000 distinct CDR3 sequences, about 28% detected once. The sample comprised blood. The rearrangement joins TRBV7-9 to TRBJ2-7; 8 bases line up with TRBD1. The end of the DNA fits TRBJ2-4 better, so the J call may be wrong. This TCR derives from a woman older than 75 in good health. CDR3 sequence: CASSPGQGVSNIQYF. For the CDR3, the DNA is TGTGCCAGCAGCCCCGGACAGGGTGTATCAAACATTCAGTACTTC.